Sequencing of this T cell receptor beta chain was carried out in a study of blood T cell repertoires in COVID-19. The method was immunoSEQ multiplex PCR; TCRdb's version includes in-frame clones alone and lacks a portion of them. This sample carries over 130,000 clones, roughly 80% of them seen once, and the ten largest clones take approximately 16%. The table lists this clone with a few counts. Germline assignment: CDR1 MNHEY and CDR2 SVGAGI. Between the trimmed V and J ends, which lost 6 bases and 11 bases, there was a span of 13 bases. The CDR3 totals 12 residues. The chain has TRBV6-5 and TRBJ1-4; D perhaps matches TRBD1 (5 bases). The receptor comes from a man aged 50-60 years with acute or convalescent COVID-19. Sequences were obtained from peripheral blood. The CDR3 loop is CASSHSAGKLFF. The CDR3 DNA is TGTGCCAGCAGCCACTCGGCAGGGAAACTGTTTTTT.